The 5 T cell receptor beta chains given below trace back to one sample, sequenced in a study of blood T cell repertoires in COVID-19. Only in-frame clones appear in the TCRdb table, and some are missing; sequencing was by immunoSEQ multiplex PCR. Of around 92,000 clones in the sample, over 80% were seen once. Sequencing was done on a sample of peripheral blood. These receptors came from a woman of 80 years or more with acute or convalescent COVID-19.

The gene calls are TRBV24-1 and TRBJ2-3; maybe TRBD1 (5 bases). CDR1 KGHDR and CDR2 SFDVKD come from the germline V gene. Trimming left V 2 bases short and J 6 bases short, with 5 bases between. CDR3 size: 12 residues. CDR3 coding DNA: TGTGCCACCAGTGATTCAGGGGATACGCAGTATTTT. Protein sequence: CATSDSGDTQYF.

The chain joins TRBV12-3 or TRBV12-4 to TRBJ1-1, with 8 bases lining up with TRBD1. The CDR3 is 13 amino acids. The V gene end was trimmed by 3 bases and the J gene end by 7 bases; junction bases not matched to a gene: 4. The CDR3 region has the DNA TGTGCCAGCAGTTTCAGGGGGCTTGGTGAAGCTTTCTTT. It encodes CASSFRGLGEAFF.

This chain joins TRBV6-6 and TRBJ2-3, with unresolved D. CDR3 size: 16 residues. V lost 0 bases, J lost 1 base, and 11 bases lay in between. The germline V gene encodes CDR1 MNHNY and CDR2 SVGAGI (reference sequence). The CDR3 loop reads CASSYSSGGGTDTQYF. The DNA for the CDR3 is TGTGCCAGCAGTTACTCGTCTGGCGGAGGCACAGATACGCAGTATTTT.

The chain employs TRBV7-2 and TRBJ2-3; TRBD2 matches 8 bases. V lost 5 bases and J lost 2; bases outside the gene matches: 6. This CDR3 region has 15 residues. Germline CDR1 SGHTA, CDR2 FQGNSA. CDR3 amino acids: CASSPSGSPTDTQYF. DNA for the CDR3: TGTGCCAGCAGCCCGAGCGGGAGCCCCACAGATACGCAGTATTTT.

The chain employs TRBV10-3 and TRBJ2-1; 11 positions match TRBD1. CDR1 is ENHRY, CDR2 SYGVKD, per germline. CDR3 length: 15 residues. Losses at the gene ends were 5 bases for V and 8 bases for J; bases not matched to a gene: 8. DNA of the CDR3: TGTGCCATCAGTACCGGGACAGGGGGTATCGATGAGCAGTTCTTC. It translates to CAISTGTGGIDEQFF.